This entry lists 3 T cell receptor beta chains sequenced from one sample in a study of CD8 T cells in Susac syndrome. Random-hexamer reverse transcription was applied to roughly 0.45 to 1 ug RNA. Using its own MiXCR run on the immunoSEQ multiplex PCR reads, TCRdb lists one record per CDR3 protein. This table holds around 190,000 distinct CDR3 sequences, 85% to 95% found once. Sequencing was carried out using CD4+ T cells from PBMCs. These receptors all come from a human donor in good health.

V usage is TRBV29-1 and J usage is TRBJ1-4; D unclear. The V end lost 7 bases, the J end lost 0 bases, and 9 bases lay between the germline ends. From germline, CDR1 is SQVTM and CDR2 ANQGSEA. The CDR3 length is 13 residues. CDR3 protein: CSGGSATNEKLFF. CDR3 coding DNA: TGCAGCGGTGGCTCTGCAACTAATGAAAAACTGTTTTTT.

The chain joins TRBV29-1 to TRBJ1-2; TRBD1 aligns across 7 bases. CDR1 SQVTM and CDR2 ANQGSEA come from the germline V gene. The CDR3 is 13 residues long. V lost 5 bases, J lost 3 bases, and 6 bases stayed unmatched. The CDR3: CSVLPGTDYGYTF. The CDR3 nucleotides are TGCAGCGTTCTCCCCGGGACAGACTATGGCTACACCTTC.

This rearrangement joins TRBV20-1 to TRBJ1-4; D is uncertain. The V gene's germline CDR1 is DFQATT and CDR2 SNEGSKA (reference sequence). V gave up 0 bases and J gave up 3 bases, with 11 bases separating them. The CDR3 contains 15 residues. In DNA form, the CDR3 reads TGCAGTGCTAGAGAGGGTAATAGGGCTAATGAAAAACTGTTTTTT. It codes for CSAREGNRANEKLFF.